The 10 T cell receptor beta chains below come from one sample, sequenced in a study of blood T cell repertoires in COVID-19. This table comes from immunoSEQ multiplex PCR, and its TCRdb copy is limited to in-frame clones, with some not included. The sample lists roughly 70,000 clones, 75% to 90% seen once, with about 5.7% in the top ten. Sequencing used peripheral blood. Every receptor here comes from a man at least 80 years old with COVID-19, enrolled during active disease.

This chain uses TRBV19 with TRBJ2-5, with 8 bases matching TRBD1. The V segment lost 1 base and the J segment 5 bases; nucleotides outside the gene matches: 6. This CDR3 spans 15 amino acids. Germline assignment: CDR1 LNHDA and CDR2 SQIVND (reference sequence). CDR3 sequence reads: CASSIVSGGMETQYF. DNA of the CDR3: TGTGCCAGTAGTATAGTGTCAGGGGGCATGGAGACCCAGTACTTC.

The chain has TRBV5-8 and TRBJ2-7; D gene unclear. Germline-derived CDR1 and CDR2 are SGHTS and YDEGEE. V was clipped by 0 bases and J by 1 base, with 8 bases between them. The CDR3 length is 14 residues. CDR3 loop: CASSLDQASYEQYF. CDR3 sequence (DNA): TGTGCCAGCAGCTTGGACCAGGCTTCCTACGAGCAGTACTTC.

This chain connects TRBV6-6 to TRBJ1-3, with 8 nucleotides matching TRBD1. Trimming removed 8 bases from V and 15 bases from J; junction bases left unmatched: 18. This CDR3 has 14 residues. Germline-derived CDR1 and CDR2 are MNHNY and SVGAGI (reference sequence). CDR3 nucleotide sequence: TGTGCCAGCCTTGACAGGGGAGGGTTTCCTATCCCATATTTT. Encoded protein: CASLDRGGFPIPYF.

The chain couples TRBV18 to TRBJ2-7; 7 positions match TRBD2. The CDR3 has 14 residues. Germline assignment: CDR1 KGHSH and CDR2 LQKENI. J was trimmed by 3 bases and V by 3 bases; bases with no gene match: 5. The CDR3 coding sequence is TGTGCCAGCTCACCCTCAGCGGGGAACTACGAGCAGTACTTC. Its translation is CASSPSAGNYEQYF.

V and J are TRBV2 and TRBJ2-7, with TRBD2 as a possible D gene (5 bases). This CDR3 contains 13 residues. Germline loops: CDR1 SNHLY, CDR2 FYNNEI. V was cut by 3 bases and J by 2 bases, with 8 bases left in between. DNA of the CDR3: TGTGCCAGCAGTGAGAGGGCTACCTACGAGCAGTACTTC. Translated, it gives CASSERATYEQYF.

This chain connects TRBV6-2 or TRBV6-3 to TRBJ1-5, with D possibly being TRBD1 (6 bases). Looked up from germline, CDR1 is MNHEY and CDR2 is SVGEGT. The CDR3 consists of 16 residues. V lost 4 bases to trimming and J lost 3 bases, with 16 bases between them. CDR3 bases: TGTGCCAGCAGTTCCCTGAACAGGGCGGCCAATCAGCCCCAGCATTTT. Protein sequence: CASSSLNRAANQPQHF.

The genes are TRBV11-3 and TRBJ2-6; 12 bases map to TRBD1. Germline CDR1 reads SGHNT; CDR2 reads YENEEA. V gave up 5 bases and J gave up 4 bases; unmatched junction bases: 6. The CDR3 runs 17 residues. The CDR3 region is CASSPGQGAKGANVLTF. The DNA for the CDR3 is TGTGCCAGCAGCCCGGGACAGGGGGCGAAAGGGGCCAACGTCCTGACTTTC.

The gene calls are TRBV7-9 and TRBJ1-1; D is perhaps TRBD1 (5 bases). With 3 bases removed from V and 11 bases from J, the gap between germline ends came to 19 bases. Looked up from germline, CDR1 is SEHNR and CDR2 is FQNEAQ (reference sequence). The CDR3 has 14 residues. The CDR3 DNA is TGTGCCAGCAGCTTCCCGACGGGAGGACAAACGGCTTTCTTT. It codes for CASSFPTGGQTAFF.

The chain combines TRBV5-1 with TRBJ2-3, with D unresolved. This CDR3 spans 13 amino acids. Germline V CDR1 and CDR2: SGHRS, YFSETQ. Trimming removed 1 base from V and 6 bases from J, with 9 bases in between. CDR3 amino acids: CASSLRQADTQYF. The CDR3 DNA reads as TGCGCCAGCAGCTTGCGGCAAGCGGATACGCAGTATTTT.

This sequence joins TRBV5-1 and TRBJ2-1; 14 bases fit TRBD2. V dropped 1 base and J dropped 7; count of bases not matched to a gene: 4. The CDR3 runs 16 residues. Germline V gene data show CDR1 as SGHRS and CDR2 as YFSETQ. CDR3 sequence reads: CASSLPGLAGENEQFF. In nucleotides, the CDR3 is TGCGCCAGCAGCTTGCCGGGACTAGCGGGAGAGAATGAGCAGTTCTTC.